Detailed here is one TCR beta chain. It lacks a known antigen. There are no base qualities to consult, and no much larger clone falls within one base. This entry belongs to a study of beta chain features in type 1 diabetes (dated by TCRdb to the late 2010s). In the study overall: Mean age, gender distribution, total cell number and subset yield did not differ between patients and healthy donors. A total of roughly 99 million sorted cells were examined across all samples, and the number of cells per subset was strongly correlated with RNA yield. The study compared TCRB repertoires of sorted circulating CD4+ T cell subsets between recently diagnosed type 1 diabetes patients and matched healthy donors. Naive and central memory subsets were obtained from all 30 or so donors, but regulatory and stem cell-like memory subsets were isolated from only 8 patients and 8 healthy donors. The paper's findings and limits, for the study overall: Sequencing cDNA rather than genomic DNA could over-represent highly expressing activated cells, although activation and CD3 levels did not differ between groups. At VDJ recombination sites, type 1 diabetes patients had fewer insertions and more deleted nucleotides, which implies abnormalities in thymic rearrangement. In all four CD4+ subsets, TCRB CDR3 length was moderately but significantly shorter in type 1 diabetes patients. PCR might favor shorter templates, but patient and control samples were amplified and corrected together, so any skew would affect both groups equally. Naive, central memory and regulatory TCRB repertoires appeared to be more similar among patients than among healthy donors. HLA sub-analyses involved small numbers of individuals, so any influence of HLA type on TCRB rearrangement remained unresolved.

The High Capacity cDNA Reverse Transcription Kit was used to reverse transcribe all of the isolated RNA, meaning that expressed TCRB transcripts were what got sequenced. Deep immunoSEQ sequencing was applied to naive, central memory and regulatory T cell samples, giving an average of approximately 4 million total reads per sample. Sorted cells were lysed in RLT buffer, and RNA was extracted using DNase-treated RNeasy Micro or Mini kits according to cell number. Each cell subset was processed separately to prevent cross-contamination, with patient and healthy donor samples processed together. The immunoSEQ multiplex PCR was used to amplify TCRB sequences from cDNA, yielding 87-bp fragments that span the CDR3 region. Amplicons were sequenced on the Illumina HiSeq platform. The original pipeline was this. PCR bias was corrected computationally using synthetic template baselines, and reads within Hamming distance 2 were collapsed, with unmergeable singletons discarded. Reads were aligned to IMGT to assign V, D and J genes, CDR3 length, and insertions or deletions at six rearrangement sites. Within each subset, clonotype counts were normalized to sorted cell number, and only after that were true diversity and Gini coefficients computed with the tcR R package. Repertoire sharing was quantified using the overlap coefficient calculated on TCRB nucleotide sequences. TCRdb took this table from immuneACCESS and kept in-frame rearrangements with V and J called. Such tables lack part of the clones; where checked against another copy, unresolved V genes explain under half of the gap, and the rest is unexplained. The V and J calls and clone size are taken from that table; D and trimming were inferred from the DNA. The sample table records 55,000 to 85,000 clones; about 50% of these occur just once. Roughly 0.65% of the sample is taken by the ten largest.

CDR1 and CDR2 are drawn from the germline V gene: SGDLS, YYNGEE. V ends up 0 bases short and J 7 bases short, with an unmatched junction base count of 6. The CDR3 contains 14 residues, cysteine and phenylalanine counted. The entry retains the CDR3 DNA only, 42 bases that are in frame from base 1. Each donor gave one peripheral blood draw, around 0.12 L on average, collected into heparinised tubes. A BD FACSAria II and a panel including CD45RO, CCR7, CD25, CD127, CD95 and CD27 were used to sort naive, central memory, regulatory and stem cell-like memory CD4+ T cells. Purity was above 95% for every sorted population. PBMCs were separated immediately by Lymphoprep density gradient centrifugation and were stained directly, without being cultured. To minimize batch effects, samples were stained and sorted in pairs, one healthy donor with one patient per experiment.

This receptor was taken from a man aged 25 to 40 with type 1 diabetes. Material for sequencing was central memory CD4+ T cells from blood. The V gene is TRBV9 and the J gene is TRBJ1-1; TRBD1 agrees with 7 junctional bases. The CDR3 in this case is CASSVVAGGGEAFF. Read as DNA, the sequence is TGTGCCAGCAGCGTAGTCGCAGGGGGTGGTGAAGCTTTCTTT.